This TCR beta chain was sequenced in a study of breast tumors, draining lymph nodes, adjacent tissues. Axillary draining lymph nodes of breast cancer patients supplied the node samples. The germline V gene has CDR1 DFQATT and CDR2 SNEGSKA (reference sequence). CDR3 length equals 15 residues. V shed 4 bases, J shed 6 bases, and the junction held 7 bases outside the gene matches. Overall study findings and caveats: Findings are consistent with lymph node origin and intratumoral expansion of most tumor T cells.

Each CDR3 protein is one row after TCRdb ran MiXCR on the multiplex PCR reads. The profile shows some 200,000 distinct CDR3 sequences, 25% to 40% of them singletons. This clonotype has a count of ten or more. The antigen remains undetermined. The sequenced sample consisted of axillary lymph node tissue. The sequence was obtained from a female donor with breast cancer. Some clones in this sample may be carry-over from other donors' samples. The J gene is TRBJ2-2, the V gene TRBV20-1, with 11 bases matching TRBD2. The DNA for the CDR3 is TGCAGTGCTAAATTTAGCGGGAGGGCCGCCGGGGAGCTGTTTTTT. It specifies CSAKFSGRAAGELFF.